The subject of this entry is one TCR beta chain. Its antigen remains unidentified. A much larger clone lies one base from this, so it may be a read error. General study findings and limits: Tumor Treg TCRs overlapped most with tumor naive CD4+ cells.

Constant-region reverse primers amplified full-length variable regions, followed by semi-nested Nested Universal Primer A PCR. TCRdb used MiXCR to reprocess the 5' RACE reads, holding one entry per CDR3 protein. The sample contains tens of thousands of distinct CDR3 sequences, about 28% of which appear only once. Naive CD4+ T cells were purified with Tregs depleted by CD25. The CDR3 has 14 residues. CDR1 DFQATT and CDR2 SNEGSKA come from the germline V gene (reference sequence). Material: naive CD4+ T cells sorted from a lymph node. Subset specified: naive CD4+ T cells, CD4+CD45RA+CD25-. The clonotype was recovered from a female donor with breast cancer. The chain joins TRBV20-1 to TRBJ2-1; a weak D match, TRBD2 (6 bases). DNA for the CDR3: TGCAGTGCTAGAAATCTCGCGGGGTACAATGGGCAGTTCTTC. It encodes CSARNLAGYNGQFF.